Many counts were recorded for the clone carrying this T cell receptor (beta chain). This record belongs to a study of Graves' ophthalmopathy and Graves' hyperthyroidism. Trimming stripped 5 bases from V and 3 bases from J, with 10 bases between. CDR3 length: 13 residues. The germline V gene encodes CDR1 SEHNR and CDR2 FQNEAQ (reference sequence). Using RNA transcripts, the TCR beta CDR3 regions were amplified. Investigators did first-round RT-PCR with HTBI primers, then second-round multiplex PCR. Each CDR3 protein is one row after TCRdb ran MiXCR on the multiplex PCR reads. Among around 1.1 million distinct CDR3 sequences listed, approximately 35% were seen once.

The chain couples TRBV7-9 to TRBJ1-2; a weak D match, TRBD1 (5 bases). What was sequenced was peripheral blood or thyroid tissue (not recorded which). The clonotype comes from an adult man with Graves' hyperthyroidism. This CDR3 is CASSRGGDYGYTF. The CDR3 DNA follows: TGTGCCAGCAGCCGAGGAGGGGACTATGGCTACACCTTC. The variable domain in full, with the rest retrieved from reference TRBV7-9 and TRBJ1-2, is DTGVSQNPRHKITKRGQNVTFRCDPISEHNRLYWYRQTLGQGPEFLTYFQNEAQLEKSRLLSDRFSAERPKGSFSTLEIQRTEQGDSAMYLCASSRGGDYGYTFGSGTRLTVV.